This T cell receptor (beta chain) was sequenced for a study of beta chain features in type 1 diabetes. Whole-study context: Age, gender and cell yields were similar between patients and healthy donors.

Study-wide findings and caveats: All four CD4+ subsets from Type 1 diabetes patients carried moderately but significantly shorter TCRB CDR3s.

Turning to this clone: The antigen remains undetermined.

Germline V CDR1 and CDR2: SGHTA, FQGNSA. V gave up 6 bases and J gave up 10 bases, with 13 bases separating them. The CDR3 length is 12 residues. The sequenced template was cDNA made from the entire isolated RNA. Naive, central memory and regulatory T cell samples came to a mean of roughly 3.6 million reads. Method: immunoSEQ multiplex PCR; TCRdb's copy keeps in-frame clones and lacks some. The data contain about 260,000 clones, 20% of them seen just once; the ten biggest clones take up 0.028%. One heparinised blood draw averaging about 116 mL was given by each donor. Sequenced material: naive CD4+ T cells from blood. This chain uses TRBV7-2 with TRBJ2-1, with no clear D. This receptor was identified in a woman aged 40 to 49 with type 1 diabetes. The CDR3 protein is CASSLLNREQFF. CDR3 nucleotide sequence: TGTGCCAGCAGTTTACTTAACCGGGAGCAGTTCTTC.